The rows below give T cell receptor beta chains drawn from one sample of a study of shared clonotypes between healthy human individuals. Some clones are missing from TCRdb's copy, which holds only in-frame ones; the method was immunoSEQ multiplex PCR. The sample lists around 2,000,000 clones, 85% to 95% occurring once. Sequenced input: naive CD8+ T cells sorted from blood. Receptors originate from a man aged 18 to 29 in good health. The CDR3 runs from the conserved cysteine through the conserved F or W. The D gene is left open where the match is weak. The size field is filled for only some rows; it gives once, few, many or a size class.

NA	TRBV10-2	15	TRBJ2-7	once	CASSEPPSGDYEQYF	TGCGCCAGCAGTGAACCCCCCTCCGGGGATTACGAGCAGTACTTC
NA	TRBV30	13	TRBJ2-2	NA	CAWSTTLTGELFF	TGTGCCTGGTCGACTACCCTAACCGGGGAGCTGTTTTTT
TRBD1	TRBV25-1	16	TRBJ1-4	NA	CASSEWVTGGDEKLFF	TGTGCCAGCAGTGAATGGGTGACAGGGGGGGATGAAAAACTGTTTTTT
TRBD1	TRBV13	15	TRBJ2-2	NA	CASSRSTGAVRELFF	TGTGCCAGCAGCCGATCGACAGGGGCGGTCCGGGAGCTGTTTTTT
TRBD2	TRBV4-3	15	TRBJ2-1	NA	CASAGGANVYNEQFF	TGCGCCAGCGCGGGGGGCGCCAACGTATACAATGAGCAGTTCTTC
NA	TRBV5-1	14	TRBJ1-1	NA	CASSFIGVNTEAFF	TGCGCCAGCAGCTTTATCGGCGTGAACACTGAAGCTTTCTTT
TRBD1	TRBV7-6	16	TRBJ2-7	NA	CASTPWEGQGAAEQYF	TGTGCCAGCACCCCTTGGGAGGGACAGGGGGCGGCCGAGCAGTACTTC
NA	TRBV15	15	TRBJ2-7	NA	CATSRDFPGSYEQYF	TGTGCCACCAGCAGAGACTTTCCGGGCTCCTACGAGCAGTACTTC
NA	TRBV11-2	14	TRBJ2-5	once	CASSQSRDEETQYF	TGTGCCAGCAGCCAATCCCGGGACGAAGAGACCCAGTACTTC
TRBD1	TRBV4-1	14	TRBJ1-6	NA	CASSPTGLGSPLHF	TGCGCCAGCAGTCCGACAGGGTTGGGATCACCCCTCCACTTT
NA	TRBV4-3	15	TRBJ2-1	once	CASSQDWTLTNEQFF	TGCGCCAGCAGCCAAGATTGGACCCTAACGAATGAGCAGTTCTTC
NA	TRBV27	14	TRBJ2-7	NA	CASSLGGRTYEQYF	TGTGCCAGCAGTTTAGGCGGCCGAACCTACGAGCAGTACTTC
TRBD1	TRBV9	12	TRBJ1-2	once	CASSVTGAGYTF	TGTGCCAGCAGCGTCACAGGGGCTGGCTACACCTTC
NA	TRBV11-3	14	TRBJ2-2	NA	CASSFTINTGELFF	TGTGCCAGCAGCTTCACGATAAACACCGGGGAGCTGTTTTTT
NA	TRBV9	15	TRBJ2-2	NA	CASSVGMGTPGELFF	TGTGCCAGCAGCGTAGGTATGGGAACACCGGGGGAGCTGTTTTTT
NA	TRBV30	13	TRBJ2-3	few	CAWRLESTDTQYF	TGTGCCTGGAGACTTGAGTCCACAGATACGCAGTATTTT
TRBD1	TRBV11-2	15	TRBJ2-5	NA	CASTDGQGQKETQYF	TGTGCCAGCACCGACGGACAGGGCCAAAAAGAGACCCAGTACTTC
NA	TRBV19	15	TRBJ2-7	NA	CASSIPGEGLYEQYF	TGTGCCAGTAGTATACCCGGGGAAGGGCTCTACGAGCAGTACTTC
NA	TRBV30	14	TRBJ1-5	NA	CACSRTDSNQPQHF	TGTGCCTGTTCAAGGACAGATAGCAATCAGCCCCAGCATTTT
NA	TRBV29-1	16	TRBJ2-2	NA	CSVEDFGQRGTGELFF	TGCAGCGTTGAAGATTTCGGGCAACGGGGCACCGGGGAGCTGTTTTTT
TRBD1	TRBV6-5	16	TRBJ2-7	NA	CASSSYRDRDGYEQYF	TGTGCCAGCAGTTCATACCGGGACAGGGATGGGTACGAGCAGTACTTC
TRBD1	TRBV4-3	15	TRBJ2-7	NA	CASSKLTGGAYEQYF	TGCGCCAGCAGCAAGCTGACAGGGGGCGCGTACGAGCAGTACTTC
NA	TRBV29-1	12	TRBJ2-7	NA	CSVLTGLEEQYF	TGCAGCGTTCTGACAGGTCTAGAGGAGCAGTACTTC
NA	TRBV15	16	TRBJ2-5	NA	CATSRPVGASQETQYF	TGTGCCACCAGCAGGCCAGTGGGGGCCAGTCAAGAGACCCAGTACTTC
NA	TRBV5-1	15	TRBJ2-7	NA	CASSFFQGSSHEQYF	TGCGCCAGCAGCTTCTTCCAGGGGTCGTCCCACGAGCAGTACTTC
TRBD1	TRBV6-5	16	TRBJ1-4	NA	CASSYSQGGTNEKLFF	TGTGCCAGCAGTTACAGTCAGGGGGGGACTAATGAAAAACTGTTTTTT